This TCR beta chain was identified during a study of OX40 agonist ivuxolimab in advanced cancers. V was clipped by 4 bases and J by 9 bases, with 16 bases between them. This CDR3 comprises 13 residues. Germline CDR1 reads SGHTS; CDR2 reads YDEGEE. Measured with immunoSEQ multiplex PCR; TCRdb has only the in-frame clones, and not every one. The data hold 40,000 or so clones, with 88% observed a single time. On cycle 4 day 1 and cycle 7 day 1, as well as at baseline, blood was sampled. V gene TRBV5-8 combines with J gene TRBJ1-1; no definite D call. The receptor was derived from an adult with an advanced solid tumor such as melanoma, head and neck, liver or kidney cancer. The specimen comprised CD4+ or CD8+ T cells sorted from blood, sampled in a trial of the OX40 agonist ivuxolimab. This CDR3 is CASSLGVGFQAFF. The CDR3 region has the DNA TGTGCCAGCAGCCTTGGGGTGGGCTTCCAAGCTTTCTTT.